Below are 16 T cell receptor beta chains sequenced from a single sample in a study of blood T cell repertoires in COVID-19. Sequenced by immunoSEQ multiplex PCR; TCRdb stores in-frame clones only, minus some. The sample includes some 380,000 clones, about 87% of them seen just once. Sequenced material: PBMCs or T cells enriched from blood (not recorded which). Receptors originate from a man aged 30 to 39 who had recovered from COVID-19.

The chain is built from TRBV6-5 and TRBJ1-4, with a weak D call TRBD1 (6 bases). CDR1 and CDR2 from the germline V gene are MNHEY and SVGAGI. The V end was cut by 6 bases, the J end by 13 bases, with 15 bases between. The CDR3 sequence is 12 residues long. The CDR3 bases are TGTGCCAGCAGCAACTCCGGGACAAGACTGTTTTTT. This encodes CASSNSGTRLFF.

Written as DNA, the CDR3 is TGTGCCAGCAGCGACGAGCACGGAGACACTGAAGCTTTCTTT. Amino acids: CASSDEHGDTEAFF. The V and J genes are TRBV7-2 and TRBJ1-1; D call uncertain. Trimming took 5 bases from V and 3 from J, leaving 13 bases between them. Per germline, CDR1 SGHTA and CDR2 FQGNSA. The CDR3 is made up of 14 amino acids.

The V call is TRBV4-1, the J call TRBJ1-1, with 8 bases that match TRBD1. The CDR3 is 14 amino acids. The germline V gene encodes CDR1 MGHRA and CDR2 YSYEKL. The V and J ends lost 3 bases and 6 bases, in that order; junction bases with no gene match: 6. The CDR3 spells CASSQVGQGAEAFF. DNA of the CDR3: TGCGCCAGCAGCCAGGTAGGACAGGGCGCTGAAGCTTTCTTT.

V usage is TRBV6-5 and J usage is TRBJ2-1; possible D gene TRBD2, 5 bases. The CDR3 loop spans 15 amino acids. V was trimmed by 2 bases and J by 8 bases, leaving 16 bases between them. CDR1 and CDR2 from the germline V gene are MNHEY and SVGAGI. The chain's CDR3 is CASSYLPDLGDEQFF. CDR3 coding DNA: TGTGCCAGCAGTTACCTCCCGGACTTGGGCGATGAGCAGTTCTTC.

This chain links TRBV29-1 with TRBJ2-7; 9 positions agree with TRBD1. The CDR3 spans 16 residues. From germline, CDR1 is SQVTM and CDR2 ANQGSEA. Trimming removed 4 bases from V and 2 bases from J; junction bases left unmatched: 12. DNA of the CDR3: TGCAGCGTTGTTAGGGGTTACAGGGGGCAAACCTACGAGCAGTACTTC. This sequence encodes CSVVRGYRGQTYEQYF.

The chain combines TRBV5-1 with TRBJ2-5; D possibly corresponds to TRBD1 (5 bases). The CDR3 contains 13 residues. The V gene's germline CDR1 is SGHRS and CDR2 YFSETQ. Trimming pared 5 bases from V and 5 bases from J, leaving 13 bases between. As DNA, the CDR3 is TGCGCCAGCAGTCGGCAGGGTACGGAGACCCAGTACTTC. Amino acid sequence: CASSRQGTETQYF.

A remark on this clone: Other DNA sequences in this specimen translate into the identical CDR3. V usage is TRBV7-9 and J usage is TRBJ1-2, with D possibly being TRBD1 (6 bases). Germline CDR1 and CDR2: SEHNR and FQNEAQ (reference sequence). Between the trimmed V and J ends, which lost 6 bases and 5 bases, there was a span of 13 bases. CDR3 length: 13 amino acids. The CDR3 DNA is TGTGCCAGCAGTCATGGACAGAATTATGGCTACACCTTC. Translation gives CASSHGQNYGYTF.

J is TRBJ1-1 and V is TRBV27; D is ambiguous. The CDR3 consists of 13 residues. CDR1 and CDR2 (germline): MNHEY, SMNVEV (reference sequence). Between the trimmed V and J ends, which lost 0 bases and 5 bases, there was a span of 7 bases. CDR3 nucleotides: TGTGCCAGCAGTTTATCGCGGGGAACTGAAGCTTTCTTT. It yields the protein CASSLSRGTEAFF.

The CDR3 DNA is TGCGCCAGCAGTCAGGGCGGGGGTCAGGATGGCTACACCTTC. Protein: CASSQGGGQDGYTF. The rearrangement links TRBV4-1 to TRBJ1-2, with a tentative D call TRBD1 (5 bases). V was pared by 6 bases and J by 6 bases, with 17 bases between. Germline CDR1 MGHRA, CDR2 YSYEKL. The CDR3 totals 14 residues.

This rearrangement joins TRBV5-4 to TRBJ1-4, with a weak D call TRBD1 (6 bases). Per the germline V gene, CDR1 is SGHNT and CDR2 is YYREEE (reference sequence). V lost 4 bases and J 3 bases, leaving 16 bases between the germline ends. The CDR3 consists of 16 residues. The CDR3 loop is CASSAEAQGSNEKLFF. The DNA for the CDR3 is TGTGCCAGCAGCGCGGAAGCTCAGGGGTCTAATGAAAAACTGTTTTTT.

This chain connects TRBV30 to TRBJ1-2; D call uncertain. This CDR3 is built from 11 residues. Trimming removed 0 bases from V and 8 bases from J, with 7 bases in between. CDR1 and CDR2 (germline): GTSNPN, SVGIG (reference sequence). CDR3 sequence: CAWSVQWGYTF. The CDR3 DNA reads TGTGCCTGGAGTGTACAGTGGGGCTACACCTTC.

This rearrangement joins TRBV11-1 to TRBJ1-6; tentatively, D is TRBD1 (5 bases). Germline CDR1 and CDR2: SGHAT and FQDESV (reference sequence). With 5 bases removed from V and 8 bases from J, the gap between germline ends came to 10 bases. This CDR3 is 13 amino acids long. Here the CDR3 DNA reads TGTGCCAGCAGCCGGGACTTAGATTCACCCCTCCACTTT. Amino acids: CASSRDLDSPLHF.

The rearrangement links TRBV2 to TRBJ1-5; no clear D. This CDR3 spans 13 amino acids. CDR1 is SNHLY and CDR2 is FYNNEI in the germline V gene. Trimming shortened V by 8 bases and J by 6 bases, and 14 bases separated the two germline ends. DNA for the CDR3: TGTGCCAGCGGCCGCACCTCGGGTCAGCCCCAGCATTTT. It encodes CASGRTSGQPQHF.

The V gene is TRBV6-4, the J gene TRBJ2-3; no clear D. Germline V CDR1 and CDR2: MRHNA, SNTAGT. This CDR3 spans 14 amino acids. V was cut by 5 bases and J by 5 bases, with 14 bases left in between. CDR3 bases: TGTGCCAGCAGTAATGGCCGACAAGGAGATACGCAGTATTTT. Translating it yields CASSNGRQGDTQYF.

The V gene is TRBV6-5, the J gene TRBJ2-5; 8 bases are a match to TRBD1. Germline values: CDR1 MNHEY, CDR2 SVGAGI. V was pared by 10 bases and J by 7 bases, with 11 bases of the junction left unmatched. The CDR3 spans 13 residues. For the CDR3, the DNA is TGTGCCACACAGGGGGACAGGACACGGACCCAGTACTTC. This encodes CATQGDRTRTQYF.

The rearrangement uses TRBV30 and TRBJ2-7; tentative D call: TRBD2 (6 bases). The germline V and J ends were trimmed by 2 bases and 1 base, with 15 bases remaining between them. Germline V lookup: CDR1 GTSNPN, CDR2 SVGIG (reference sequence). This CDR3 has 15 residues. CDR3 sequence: CAWSPLLALSYEQYF. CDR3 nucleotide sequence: TGTGCCTGGAGTCCCCTACTAGCCCTGTCCTACGAGCAGTACTTC.